A selection of T cell receptor beta chains follows, all from one sample in a study of cytomegalovirus exposure and HLA in healthy donors. Only in-frame clones appear in the TCRdb table, and some are missing; sequencing was by immunoSEQ multiplex PCR. There are 150,000 to 200,000 clones in the sample; around 78% occur only once, and about 1% lies in the top ten. Sequenced: PBMCs. The origin of the receptors is a woman in her forties in good health and CMV-seronegative. Each CDR3 is given without its conserved first and last residue.

v_call cdr3_aa
TRBV27 ASSQVGGGGYT
TRBV30 AWSATGDTQY
TRBV28 ASSFSSTDTQY
TRBV2 ASIPRTGRVDEQF
TRBV28 ASSGGTGGLETQY
TRBV5-1 ASSLLPGVQETQY
TRBV5-6 ASASGLVNTGELF
TRBV5-6 ASSSRWGQGTDTQY
TRBV19 ASSIEFGGRTRTGELF
TRBV15 ATSRDRVAGGTDTQY
TRBV7-2 ASSSPGFSSGANVLT
TRBV18 ASSPGRTESYEQY
TRBV4-2 ASSDVQGYGNTIY
TRBV28 ASSVPSDHNEQF
TRBV28 ASSQGRNYGYT
TRBV6-6 ASGQLGNTIY
TRBV6-5 ASSLRGVGQPQH
TRBV29-1 NVEGTPNTEAF
TRBV7-9 ASSLSLGFTDTQY
TRBV6-1 ASSDLNEQY
TRBV6-6 ASTFEIAHNEQF
TRBV4-2 ASSQLSTNYGYT
TRBV19 ASSIRGSGNTIY
TRBV30 ASGQGPYEQY
TRBV5-8 ASGGRFYGYT
TRBV5-1 ASSSGLAGGITDTQY
TRBV11-2 ASSLKGIPSGTLTGELF
TRBV23-1 ASSPNRDRGSYEQY
TRBV5-1 ASSSGLEDTQY
TRBV2 ASSDSGRPPTYNEQF
TRBV6-6 ASSYGQITGELF
TRBV5-1 ASSQGATGELF
TRBV5-4 ASSLLAGEGNEQF
TRBV28 ASSPERLGATDTQY
TRBV13 ASSIRTGTQY
TRBV27 ASRIAGEQF
TRBV28 ASRPGQDNQPQH
TRBV19 ASSLLVGSGSNEQF
TRBV5-1 ASSYGTDKY
TRBV11-2 ASSLGFRGVIAF
TRBV10-3 AISEQVYGYT
TRBV19 ASSRTGVNYEQY
TRBV5-1 ASSLEGGGSGANVLT
TRBV7-3 ASSSGSQETQY
TRBV7-9 ASSLEASGRDYNEQF
TRBV5-1 ASSSSLPGQGDYSNQPQH
TRBV9 ASSVGRGQGGYT
TRBV28 ASSALAGVDNEQF
TRBV30 AWSEPSGGGRETQY
TRBV5-6 ASSSFRRLAGGPEQF
TRBV7-9 ASSPTSPRGTEAF
TRBV7-2 ASSPQYTGGQY
TRBV6-5 ASSKRQGQETQY
TRBV5-1 ASSLEGGRGNEQF
TRBV9 ASSVGGASGELF
TRBV2 ASSWGGQGHQPQH
TRBV2 ASSGLGTQGAYGYT
TRBV9 ASSVEAGPPNQPQH
TRBV5-6 ASSSSGSGRAKGELF